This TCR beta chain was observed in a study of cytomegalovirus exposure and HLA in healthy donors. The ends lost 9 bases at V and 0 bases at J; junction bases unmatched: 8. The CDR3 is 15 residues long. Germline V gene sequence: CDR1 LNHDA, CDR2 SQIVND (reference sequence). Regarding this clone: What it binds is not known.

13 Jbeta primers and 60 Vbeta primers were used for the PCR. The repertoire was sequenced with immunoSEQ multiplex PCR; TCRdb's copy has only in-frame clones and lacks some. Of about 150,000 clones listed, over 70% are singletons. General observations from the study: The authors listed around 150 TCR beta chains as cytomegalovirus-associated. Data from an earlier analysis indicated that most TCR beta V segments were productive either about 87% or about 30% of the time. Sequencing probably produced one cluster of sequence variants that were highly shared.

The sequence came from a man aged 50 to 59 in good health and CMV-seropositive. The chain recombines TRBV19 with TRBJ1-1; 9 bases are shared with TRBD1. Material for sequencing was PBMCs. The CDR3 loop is CASITGGLMNTEAFF. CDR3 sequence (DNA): TGTGCCAGCATCACAGGGGGCCTCATGAACACTGAAGCTTTCTTT.